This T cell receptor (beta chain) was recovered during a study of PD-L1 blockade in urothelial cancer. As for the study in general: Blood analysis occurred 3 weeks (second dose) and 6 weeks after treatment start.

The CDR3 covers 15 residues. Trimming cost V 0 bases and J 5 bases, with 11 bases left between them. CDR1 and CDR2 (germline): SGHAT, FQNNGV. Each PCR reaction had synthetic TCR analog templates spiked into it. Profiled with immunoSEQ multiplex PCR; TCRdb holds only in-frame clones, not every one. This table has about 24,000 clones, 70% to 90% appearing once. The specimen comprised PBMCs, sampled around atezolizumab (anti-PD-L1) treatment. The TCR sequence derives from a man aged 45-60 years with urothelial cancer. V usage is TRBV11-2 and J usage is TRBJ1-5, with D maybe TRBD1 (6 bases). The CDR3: CASSLEGGQYQPQHF. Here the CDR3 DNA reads TGTGCCAGCAGCTTAGAGGGGGGGCAATATCAGCCCCAGCATTTT.